Below are 30 T cell receptor beta chains sequenced from a single sample in a study of T cells in Graves' hyperthyroidism and ophthalmopathy. Amplification of TCR beta CDR3 regions was performed using RNA transcripts as template. Researchers ran a first-round RT-PCR on the TCR CDR3 using the HTBI primer set. TCRdb recomputed calls from the multiplex PCR reads with MiXCR, one row per CDR3 protein. The sample consists of about 400,000 distinct CDR3 sequences, around a sixth of them appearing once. Sequenced material: blood. The receptor source for this set is a woman younger than 35 with Graves' hyperthyroidism that later progressed to Graves' ophthalmopathy.

In this sample, this clonotype turned up many times. V is TRBV7-9 and J is TRBJ2-3; D is possibly TRBD2 (5 bases). The V gene's germline CDR1 is SEHNR and CDR2 FQNEAQ (reference sequence). The CDR3 covers 15 residues. Trimming took 4 bases from V and 3 from J, leaving 14 bases between them. The CDR3 DNA follows: TGTGCCAGCAGCTCAGAGGGTGGGTTGACAGATACGCAGTATTTT. The encoded protein is CASSSEGGLTDTQYF. The full variable domain, with the rest looked up from reference TRBV7-9 and TRBJ2-3, is DTGVSQNPRHKITKRGQNVTFRCDPISEHNRLYWYRQTLGQGPEFLTYFQNEAQLEKSRLLSDRFSAERPKGSFSTLEIQRTEQGDSAMYLCASSSEGGLTDTQYFGPGTRLTVL.

This clonotype was detected ten times or more. The DNA for the CDR3 is TGTGCCAGCAGGACAGGGATCGAGCAGTACTTC. Translation gives CASRTGIEQYF. The genes are TRBV12-3 or TRBV12-4 and TRBJ2-7, with TRBD1 matching over 7 bases. Trimming cost V 6 bases and J 6 bases; bases outside gene matches: 2. This CDR3 spans 11 amino acids.

This clonotype came up many times. The chain carries TRBV5-6 and TRBJ2-7, with 7 bases identical to TRBD2. J was trimmed by 2 bases and V by 2 bases; bases with no gene match: 7. This CDR3 spans 15 amino acids. Germline CDR1 reads SGHDT; CDR2 reads YYEEEE. CDR3 region: CASSLSGKSPYEQYF. The CDR3 DNA is TGTGCCAGCAGCTTAAGCGGGAAGAGTCCCTACGAGCAGTACTTC.

This clonotype was seen a handful of times. CDR3 sequence (DNA): TGTGCCAGCAGCCCTGCGGGTCCCCGGGCAGAGCAGTTCTTC. Translating gives CASSPAGPRAEQFF. This chain connects TRBV7-2 to TRBJ2-1; perhaps TRBD2 as D (5 bases). V lost 5 bases to trimming and J lost 10 bases, with 18 bases between them. The CDR3 consists of 14 residues. From germline, CDR1 is SGHTA and CDR2 FQGNSA.

The chain combines TRBV19 with TRBJ2-5; either TRBD1 or TRBD2 may supply D (5 bases each). The germline V gene encodes CDR1 LNHDA and CDR2 SQIVND (reference sequence). With 3 bases removed from V and 7 bases from J, the gap between germline ends came to 12 bases. The length of the CDR3 is 13 residues. DNA for the CDR3: TGTGCCAGTAGTATCGGGGCGCCGGGGACCCAGTACTTC. Amino acids: CASSIGAPGTQYF.

This clonotype has more than one count but fewer than ten. V usage is TRBV7-9 and J usage is TRBJ2-2, with a possible D match to TRBD2 (6 bases). V lost 8 bases and J lost 8, with 15 bases in between. This CDR3 is 13 amino acids long. Looked up from germline, CDR1 is SEHNR and CDR2 is FQNEAQ (reference sequence). The CDR3 DNA reads TGTGCCAGCGAAGTCTTGGAGGGGGGGGAGCTGTTTTTT. Translated: CASEVLEGGELFF. Full variable domain (outside the CDR3, taken from reference TRBV7-9 and TRBJ2-2): DTGVSQNPRHKITKRGQNVTFRCDPISEHNRLYWYRQTLGQGPEFLTYFQNEAQLEKSRLLSDRFSAERPKGSFSTLEIQRTEQGDSAMYLCASEVLEGGELFFGEGSRLTVL.

This clonotype was detected many times. The J gene is TRBJ2-1, the V gene TRBV18, with 11 bases fitting TRBD1. In germline, CDR1 is KGHSH, CDR2 LQKENI. V shed 4 bases, J shed 11 bases, and the junction held 16 bases outside the gene matches. The CDR3 covers 17 residues. CDR3 region: CASSRDRGTSGRPQQFF. The CDR3 bases are TGTGCCAGCTCACGGGACAGGGGGACCAGCGGGAGGCCTCAGCAGTTCTTC.

This clonotype was counted a few times. The rearrangement links TRBV3-1 to TRBJ2-1, with TRBD2 matching 8 bases. Germline loops: CDR1 LGHDT, CDR2 YNNKEL (reference sequence). With V trimmed by 1 base and J by 7 bases, 15 bases remained unmatched. The CDR3 loop spans 18 amino acids. CDR3 nucleotides: TGTGCCAGCAGCCAAGGGTCTGCGGGAGGCGACCCTTGGAATGAGCAGTTCTTC. Its translation is CASSQGSAGGDPWNEQFF.

The chain links TRBV6-5 to TRBJ1-6; no clear D. This CDR3 has 15 amino acids. V was shortened by 2 bases and J by 6 bases, with 11 bases between the two germline ends. Germline V CDR1 and CDR2: MNHEY, SVGAGI. The CDR3 reads CASSYGPRGNSPLHF. The CDR3 nucleotides are TGTGCCAGCAGTTACGGTCCCCGCGGTAATTCACCCCTCCACTTT.

This clonotype has more than one count but fewer than ten. This chain connects TRBV7-9 to TRBJ2-1; D could derive from TRBD1 or TRBD2 (5 bases each). Trimming cost V 5 bases and J 9 bases, with 14 bases left between them. CDR3 length: 13 amino acids. Germline V CDR1 and CDR2: SEHNR, FQNEAQ (reference sequence). Written as DNA, the CDR3 is TGTGCCAGCAGCCCTCCCTGGGACGGTGAGCAGTTCTTC. It is translated as CASSPPWDGEQFF.

The chain recombines TRBV28 with TRBJ1-2; TRBD1 agrees at 7 bases. Trimming at V came to 6 bases and at J to 4 bases, leaving 20 bases not matched to a gene. This CDR3 is 18 amino acids long. CDR1 MDHEN and CDR2 SYDVKM come from the germline V gene. CDR3 sequence reads: CASSTQFIGQDRLYGYTF. The CDR3 nucleotides are TGTGCCAGCAGCACTCAGTTTATAGGCCAGGACAGGCTCTATGGCTACACCTTC.

This chain connects TRBV20-1 to TRBJ2-7; 14 nucleotides match TRBD2. Per germline, CDR1 DFQATT and CDR2 SNEGSKA (reference sequence). Trimming cost V 6 bases and J 1 base; bases outside gene matches: 8. CDR3 size: 16 residues. The CDR3 loop is CSAYGLAGGESYEQYF. CDR3 DNA sequence: TGCAGTGCCTACGGACTAGCGGGAGGAGAGTCCTACGAGCAGTACTTC.

In its sample, this clonotype was seen a few times. V gene TRBV7-9 combines with J gene TRBJ1-4; the match to TRBD1 covers 8 bases. V gave up 6 bases and J gave up 8 bases; unmatched junction bases: 14. The germline V gene has CDR1 SEHNR and CDR2 FQNEAQ (reference sequence). The CDR3 is made up of 16 amino acids. CDR3: CASSATPGQEREKLFF. The CDR3 DNA is TGTGCCAGCAGTGCCACCCCGGGACAGGAAAGGGAAAAACTGTTTTTT.

The CDR3 sequence is CASRAASNYGYTF. In DNA, the CDR3 is TGTGCCAGCAGAGCGGCTTCTAACTATGGCTACACCTTC. The chain couples TRBV6-1 to TRBJ1-2; D ambiguous. The CDR3 has 13 amino acids. The ends were cut back, 6 bases at V and 0 bases at J, with 8 bases in the middle. Looked up from germline, CDR1 is MNHNS and CDR2 is SASEGT.

This chain joins TRBV19 and TRBJ2-7, with D perhaps TRBD1 (6 bases). This CDR3 contains 14 residues. Per the germline V gene, CDR1 is LNHDA and CDR2 is SQIVND (reference sequence). The V end was cut by 3 bases, the J end by 7 bases, with 16 bases between. The CDR3 loop is CASSIGRGGEEQYF. The CDR3 DNA sequence: TGTGCCAGTAGTATTGGAAGAGGGGGTGAAGAGCAGTACTTC.

V and J are TRBV11-3 and TRBJ1-1, with D hard to call. Germline CDR1 is SGHNT and CDR2 is YENEEA. V shed 4 bases and J shed 11 bases, with 17 bases lying between them. CDR3 length equals 13 residues. DNA for the CDR3: TGTGCCAGCAGCTCTACCGCCCGCTCCGAGGCTTTCTTT. Its translation is CASSSTARSEAFF.

As regards this clonotype: The junction and the germline gene differ at one end; a read error may be behind it. The V call is TRBV15, the J call TRBJ2-7; D gene unclear. Per the germline V gene, CDR1 is LNHNV and CDR2 is YYDKDF (reference sequence). This CDR3 comprises 15 residues. CDR3 in amino acids: CATSRDNDLLYEQYF. For the CDR3, the DNA is TGTGCCACTAGCAGAGATAACGACCTCCTCTACGAGCAGTACTTC.

This clonotype was detected ten times or more. The genes are TRBV27 and TRBJ2-1, with TRBD2 matching over 8 bases. V lost 5 bases to trimming and J lost 1 base; unmatched junction nucleotides: 16. This CDR3 contains 19 residues. Germline lookup yields CDR1 MNHEY and CDR2 SMNVEV (reference sequence). The CDR3, as DNA: TGTGCCAGCAGTCCCCTAATTGGAACTAGCGGCCCTTCCTACAATGAGCAGTTCTTC. The encoded protein is CASSPLIGTSGPSYNEQFF.

This clonotype was counted many times. The chain links TRBV3-1 to TRBJ2-5; TRBD2 matches at 7 bases. This CDR3 is built from 17 residues. Trimming cost V 0 bases and J 1 base; bases outside gene matches: 8. From germline, CDR1 is LGHDT and CDR2 YNNKEL (reference sequence). In nucleotides, the CDR3 is TGTGCCAGCAGCCAAGATCCGTTAGCGGGCGGCCAAGAGACCCAGTACTTC. It is translated as CASSQDPLAGGQETQYF.

This clonotype appeared many times. The V and J genes are TRBV6-2 or TRBV6-3 and TRBJ2-5; 8 bases map to TRBD2. Germline-derived CDR1 and CDR2 are MNHEY and SVGEGT. The CDR3 is 17 residues long. Trimming at V came to 2 bases and at J to 5 bases, leaving 13 bases not matched to a gene. CDR3 bases: TGTGCCAGCAGTTACGAAGTAGCGGGAACGGGTTGGGAGACCCAGTACTTC. This sequence encodes CASSYEVAGTGWETQYF.

This chain uses TRBV9 with TRBJ2-1; 13 bases are shared with TRBD2. The germline V gene encodes CDR1 SGDLS and CDR2 YYNGEE. The CDR3 totals 14 residues. V shed 6 bases, J shed 10 bases, and the junction held 7 bases outside the gene matches. Here the CDR3 reads CASNPQTSGGEQFF. CDR3 nucleotides: TGTGCCAGCAACCCCCAGACTAGCGGGGGGGAGCAGTTCTTC.

This clonotype was observed many times. This sequence joins TRBV2 and TRBJ2-7; D is undetermined. Trimming took 1 base from V and 1 from J, leaving 5 bases between them. In germline, CDR1 is SNHLY, CDR2 FYNNEI. The CDR3 totals 13 residues. The CDR3 here is CASSEGGSYEQYF. As DNA, the CDR3 is TGTGCCAGCAGTGAAGGTGGATCCTACGAGCAGTACTTC.

At least ten counts were recorded for this clonotype. The rearrangement uses TRBV6-1 and TRBJ1-1; tentatively, D is TRBD1 (6 bases). Deletions cut 5 bases from V and 7 bases from J, with 23 bases between. The CDR3 contains 16 residues. Germline loops: CDR1 MNHNS, CDR2 SASEGT. The CDR3 loop reads CASSSDRSSPSGEAFF. In DNA, the CDR3 is TGTGCCAGCAGTTCCGACAGGTCCTCCCCCTCTGGTGAAGCTTTCTTT.

This clonotype has ten or more counts. The chain has TRBV2 and TRBJ2-5; D unclear. Trimming stripped 0 bases from V and 4 bases from J, with 0 bases between. The CDR3 has 11 residues. Germline V CDR1 and CDR2: SNHLY, FYNNEI. The CDR3 sequence: CASSEAETQYF. CDR3 sequence (DNA): TGTGCCAGCAGTGAAGCAGAGACCCAGTACTTC.

The CDR3 DNA sequence: TGTGCCAGCAGTTACTTCCCCTGGGGAGCGAAAGGCACTGAAGCTTTCTTT. Its protein product is CASSYFPWGAKGTEAFF. The chain couples TRBV6-5 to TRBJ1-1; D is undetermined. The germline CDR1 and CDR2 sequences are MNHEY and SVGAGI. Trimming shortened V by 1 base and J by 4 bases, and 19 bases separated the two germline ends. The CDR3 loop spans 17 amino acids.

This clonotype was counted a few times. This chain uses TRBV20-1 with TRBJ2-2; D is uncertain. This CDR3 has 12 residues. The V gene lost 3 bases and the J gene lost 10 bases, with 12 bases spanning the gap. CDR1 and CDR2 (germline): DFQATT, SNEGSKA (reference sequence). The CDR3 DNA reads as TGCAGTGCTAGCTACAGCAAACAGGAGCTGTTTTTT. It specifies CSASYSKQELFF.

This clonotype occurred many times. The chain uses TRBV18 and TRBJ1-1; maybe TRBD1 (5 bases). This CDR3 is built from 16 residues. CDR1 is KGHSH and CDR2 is LQKENI in the germline V gene. V was clipped by 1 base and J by 5 bases, with 17 bases between them. The CDR3 DNA sequence: TGTGCCAGCTCACCACAGGGGTCGGGGGAAAGGACTGAAGCTTTCTTT. As protein: CASSPQGSGERTEAFF.

The sample holds many counts of this clonotype. This sequence joins TRBV28 and TRBJ1-4; 7 nucleotides agree with TRBD1. This CDR3 is built from 14 residues. The ends lost 5 bases at V and 7 bases at J; junction bases unmatched: 7. CDR1 and CDR2 (germline): MDHEN, SYDVKM. In DNA, the CDR3 is TGTGCCAGCAGTCCCCAGGGGGAGACTGAAAAACTGTTTTTT. It yields the protein CASSPQGETEKLFF.

This clonotype was seen ten or more times. The chain links TRBV28 to TRBJ2-3; TRBD1 matches at 9 bases. The CDR3 is 21 amino acids. V lost 5 bases, J lost 3 bases, and 24 bases stayed unmatched. CDR1 and CDR2 from the germline V gene are MDHEN and SYDVKM. This chain's CDR3 is CASSHSLRLASGTGKTDTQYF. The CDR3 region has the DNA TGTGCCAGCAGTCACTCTCTTAGGCTGGCTTCCGGGACAGGGAAAACAGATACGCAGTATTTT.

The V and J genes are TRBV19 and TRBJ2-6; no reliable D call. CDR3 size: 17 residues. Germline CDR1 LNHDA, CDR2 SQIVND (reference sequence). V lost 4 bases to trimming and J lost 4 bases, with 17 bases between them. The CDR3 region has the DNA TGTGCCAGTAGTACCACAACAAATATAGAGGGGGCCAACGTCCTGACTTTC. Its translation: CASSTTTNIEGANVLTF.